This is a list of T cell receptor beta chains from one sample in a study of low-dose radiotherapy and immunotherapy resistance in tumors. A single record per CDR3 protein comes from TCRdb applying MiXCR to the reads. This sample has approximately 90,000 distinct CDR3 sequences, with roughly a tenth found just once. The material was PBMCs, obtained before treatment. Receptors originate from a male donor with prostate cancer. CDR3s leave out the opening cysteine and the closing phenylalanine or tryptophan. Each record gives: clone size, V gene, J gene, CDR3 protein. Clone size is given for some rows only: seen once, a few or many times, or a class if the clone is expanded.

abundance: many; v_gene: TRBV7-2; j_gene: TRBJ2-3; CDR3aa: ASSLGQGPQPDTQY
abundance: many; v_gene: TRBV27; j_gene: TRBJ2-3; CDR3aa: ASRRVSGASTDTQY
abundance: many; v_gene: TRBV29-1; j_gene: TRBJ2-7; CDR3aa: SATGSYEQY
abundance: many; v_gene: TRBV4-3; j_gene: TRBJ2-2; CDR3aa: ASSQGRLAGGPSGELF
abundance: NA; v_gene: TRBV28; j_gene: TRBJ1-4; CDR3aa: ASTEGNEKLF
abundance: few; v_gene: TRBV25-1; j_gene: TRBJ1-6; CDR3aa: ASSESGSANSPLH
abundance: many; v_gene: TRBV7-9; j_gene: TRBJ2-1; CDR3aa: ASSFLAGVTEQF
abundance: many; v_gene: TRBV18; j_gene: TRBJ1-5; CDR3aa: ASSQTGGNQPQH
abundance: many; v_gene: TRBV5-1; j_gene: TRBJ2-5; CDR3aa: ASSVTSGTQETQY
abundance: many; v_gene: TRBV5-6; j_gene: TRBJ2-5; CDR3aa: ASSLVDSQETQY
abundance: many; v_gene: TRBV28; j_gene: TRBJ2-1; CDR3aa: ASSFVGGTNNEQF
abundance: many; v_gene: TRBV27; j_gene: TRBJ1-2; CDR3aa: ASSRTGGDNYGYT
abundance: many; v_gene: TRBV3-1; j_gene: TRBJ2-1; CDR3aa: ASSQLAGISYNEQF